The entry below gives a single T cell receptor beta chain sequence along with its context. Its antigen is not identified. The run depth of the assay was deep. Replicate PCRs run on sorted subsets employed roughly 180 ng DNA, approximately 30,000 T cell genomes. Per the authors' pipeline: Junction-only sequences without quality scores were provided by ImmunoSEQ, so filtering was different. Only in-frame clones appear in the TCRdb table, and some are missing; sequencing was by immunoSEQ multiplex PCR. That table furnishes V, J and clone size, whereas the DNA furnished D and trimming. Of 1.5 million to 2.5 million clones listed, approximately 94% are singletons. With V trimmed by 6 bases and J by 2 bases, 6 bases remained unmatched. The CDR3 spans 15 residues. From germline, CDR1 is SNHLY and CDR2 FYNNEI. CD45RO-negative cells were positively selected for CCR7, leaving out terminally differentiated effector memory CD45RA+ cells.

The sample is drawn from a study of shared clonotypes between healthy human individuals. Study results and caveats: Naive subsets typically showed greater estimated richness than memory subsets.

The sequence came from a man between 18 and 35 years old in good health. Sequencing was done on a sample of naive CD8+ T cells sorted from blood. The chain has TRBV2 and TRBJ2-3; 9 bases align to TRBD2. The CDR3 coding sequence is TGTGCCAGCAGGGGAGCGGGAGGATACACAGATACGCAGTATTTT. Protein product: CASRGAGGYTDTQYF.